This TCR beta chain derives from a study of blood T cell repertoires in COVID-19. The CDR3 contains 17 residues. From germline, CDR1 is DFQATT and CDR2 SNEGSKA (reference sequence). V shed 3 bases and J shed 6 bases, with 23 bases lying between them. In the source study's methods: Reference gene primer amplification gave nucleated cell count estimates. Sequencing was performed with immunoSEQ multiplex PCR; in TCRdb, only in-frame clones are kept and a portion is missing. V and J calls and clone size follow that table, whereas D and trimming were derived from the DNA. The sample carries under 200,000 clones, 83% recorded once.

Sequencing input: peripheral blood. The source is a woman between 40 and 50 years old with acute or convalescent COVID-19. This chain uses TRBV20-1 with TRBJ2-2; D is possibly TRBD2 (6 bases). The CDR3 sequence: CSASMGSRGSGPGELFF. CDR3 nucleotides: TGCAGTGCTAGTATGGGTAGCCGGGGGTCCGGGCCCGGGGAGCTGTTTTTT.